The 25 T cell receptor beta chains below come from one sample, sequenced in a study of shared clonotypes between healthy human individuals (dated by TCRdb to 2020 to 2022). The library was obtained by the immunoSEQ multiplex PCR assay. TCRdb holds this immuneACCESS table with in-frame rearrangements only. Some clones are missing; in checked studies, unresolved V genes explain under half, and the rest has no known cause. This sample comprises about 2.3 million clones, approximately 95% of them detected only once. The ten largest clones represent 0.39% of the sample. The source material was naive CD4+ T cells from PBMCs. The sample's cell subset or site label is to be understood as: CD45RA+ positively selected. These receptors originate from a man between 18 and 29 years old in good health. Some clones in this sample may be carry-over from other donors' samples.

This chain links TRBV11-2 with TRBJ2-5; D possibly corresponds to TRBD2 (5 bases). The J call is uncertain, as TRBJ2-7 better fits the DNA end. Germline V gives CDR1 SGHAT, CDR2 FQNNGV. This CDR3 has 14 amino acids. DNA for the CDR3: TGTGCCAGCAGCTTAACCTTCGGGGTGGACGAGCAGTACTTC. Translating it yields CASSLTFGVDEQYF.

The chain links TRBV7-2 to TRBJ2-5; D may correspond to TRBD1 or TRBD2 (5 bases each). The CDR3 covers 14 residues. V lost 4 bases, J lost 1 base, and 10 bases lay in between. CDR1 and CDR2 from the germline V gene are SGHTA and FQGNSA. CDR3 DNA sequence: TGTGCCAGCAGCTCCCTAGGGACCCAAGAGACCCAGTACTTC. Its translation is CASSSLGTQETQYF.

The rearrangement uses TRBV4-1 and TRBJ2-7; no firm D call. Germline lookup yields CDR1 MGHRA and CDR2 YSYEKL. The CDR3 is 16 residues long. Between the trimmed V and J ends, which lost 1 base and 0 bases, there was a span of 13 bases. CDR3 region: CASSQVLAVNSYEQYF. DNA of the CDR3: TGCGCCAGCAGCCAAGTTTTGGCGGTAAACTCCTACGAGCAGTACTTC.

The chain combines TRBV5-1 with TRBJ2-5, with 7 bases identical to TRBD1. Germline CDR1 and CDR2: SGHRS and YFSETQ. J lost 2 bases, V lost 6 bases, and 7 bases had no gene match. There are 14 residues in the CDR3. The CDR3 loop is CASNTGTAQETQYF. CDR3 sequence (DNA): TGCGCCAGCAACACCGGGACAGCGCAAGAGACCCAGTACTTC.

V usage is TRBV9 and J usage is TRBJ2-3, with a weak D call TRBD2 (5 bases). CDR1 and CDR2 (germline): SGDLS, YYNGEE. The CDR3 covers 17 residues. V was shortened by 3 bases and J by 4 bases, with 21 bases between the two germline ends. The CDR3 DNA sequence: TGTGCCAGCAGCGCCCTCTCAGAGAGGGTTTCTGCAGATACGCAGTATTTT. This codes for CASSALSERVSADTQYF.

The chain recombines TRBV10-3 with TRBJ2-7; D ambiguous. Trimming took off 4 bases at V and 4 bases at J, with 5 bases between the two ends. Germline assignment: CDR1 ENHRY and CDR2 SYGVKD. CDR3 length equals 11 residues. CDR3 in DNA: TGTGCCATCAGTGGGACGTACGAGCAGTACTTC. It encodes CAISGTYEQYF.

The chain combines TRBV18 with TRBJ1-4, with D tentatively TRBD1 (6 bases). The CDR3 covers 13 residues. The V gene's germline CDR1 is KGHSH and CDR2 LQKENI. Trimming cost V 3 bases and J 12 bases, with 14 bases left between them. CDR3 in amino acids: CASSPGALLELFF. In nucleotides, the CDR3 is TGTGCCAGCTCACCGGGGGCCTTGTTGGAACTGTTTTTT.

The J gene is TRBJ2-7, the V gene TRBV18; 10 bases map to TRBD1. The CDR3 totals 16 residues. V was pared by 2 bases and J by 3 bases, with 7 bases of the junction left unmatched. Germline V gene data show CDR1 as KGHSH and CDR2 as LQKENI. The DNA of the CDR3 is TGTGCCAGCTCACCATACCCGGGACAGGGGATCTACGAGCAGTACTTC. It translates to CASSPYPGQGIYEQYF.

This sequence joins TRBV10-2 and TRBJ2-7; 9 nucleotides line up with TRBD1. The germline CDR1 and CDR2 sequences are WSHSY and SAAADI. This CDR3 region has 15 residues. V lost 4 bases to trimming and J lost 2 bases; unmatched junction nucleotides: 6. The CDR3 nucleotides are TGCGCCAGCAGTGGGACAGGGGAATTTCCCTACGAGCAGTACTTC. Translation gives CASSGTGEFPYEQYF.

This sequence joins TRBV7-9 and TRBJ1-5, with 10 bases that match TRBD1. The CDR3 has 16 amino acids. V lost 4 bases and J lost 2; bases outside the gene matches: 5. The germline CDR1 and CDR2 sequences are SEHNR and FQNEAQ (reference sequence). The CDR3 DNA reads as TGTGCCAGCAGCTCCTCCGGGACAGGGGGCAATCAGCCCCAGCATTTT. It codes for CASSSSGTGGNQPQHF.

The chain recombines TRBV28 with TRBJ2-7; no clear D. The V end was cut by 5 bases, the J end by 0 bases, with 8 bases between. Looked up from germline, CDR1 is MDHEN and CDR2 is SYDVKM. CDR3 size: 13 residues. For the CDR3, the DNA is TGTGCCAGCAGTAACAGCATCTCCTACGAGCAGTACTTC. This codes for CASSNSISYEQYF.

The chain carries TRBV4-2 and TRBJ1-2; the D is unclear. The V gene lost 1 base and the J gene lost 2 bases, with 8 bases spanning the gap. The CDR3 has 14 residues. Germline V gene sequence: CDR1 LGHNA, CDR2 YNFKEQ. CDR3 region: CASSQGSGNYGYTF. The CDR3 DNA reads as TGTGCCAGCAGCCAAGGTTCAGGAAACTATGGCTACACCTTC.

This chain connects TRBV27 to TRBJ2-7; 8 bases fit TRBD1. Germline CDR1 MNHEY, CDR2 SMNVEV (reference sequence). The CDR3 sequence is 15 residues long. V was pared by 7 bases and J by 7 bases, with 15 bases of the junction left unmatched. CDR3 sequence reads: CASTPAGQGAREQYF. The CDR3 DNA reads as TGTGCCAGCACCCCCGCGGGGCAGGGGGCGCGGGAGCAGTACTTC.

J is TRBJ2-7 and V is TRBV7-9; D possibly corresponds to TRBD2 (6 bases). Trimming cost V 5 bases and J 7 bases, with 21 bases left between them. This CDR3 is built from 15 residues. Germline V CDR1 and CDR2: SEHNR, FQNEAQ (reference sequence). CDR3 protein: CASSLSGTGVWEQYF. CDR3 in DNA: TGTGCCAGCAGCCTATCCGGGACGGGGGTCTGGGAGCAGTACTTC.

The chain recombines TRBV15 with TRBJ2-5; 10 bases agree with TRBD1. Germline values: CDR1 LNHNV, CDR2 YYDKDF (reference sequence). V was pared by 2 bases and J by 5 bases, with 8 bases of the junction left unmatched. This CDR3 region has 16 residues. The CDR3 DNA reads TGTGCCACCAGCAGACCGGGACAGGGGAATGCGGAGACCCAGTACTTC. It translates to CATSRPGQGNAETQYF. The full variable domain, with the rest looked up from reference TRBV15 and TRBJ2-5, is DAMVIQNPRYQVTQFGKPVTLSCSQTLNHNVMYWYQQKSSQAPKLLFHYYDKDFNNEADTPDNFQSRRPNTSFCFLDIRSPGLGDTAMYLCATSRPGQGNAETQYFGPGTRLLVL.

The chain uses TRBV7-9 and TRBJ2-5, with a weak D call TRBD1 (6 bases). Germline loops: CDR1 SEHNR, CDR2 FQNEAQ (reference sequence). Deletions cut 1 base from V and 5 bases from J, with 14 bases between. CDR3 size: 15 residues. The CDR3 is CASSLDHRDRETQYF. As DNA, the CDR3 is TGTGCCAGCAGCTTAGACCACAGGGATCGTGAGACCCAGTACTTC.

This clone has just one count. This chain joins TRBV11-2 and TRBJ1-2; D is uncertain. This CDR3 is built from 13 residues. Trimming removed 2 bases at V and 4 bases at J, with 8 bases between. CDR1 SGHAT and CDR2 FQNNGV come from the germline V gene. The CDR3 region has the DNA TGTGCCAGCAGCTTACAGACCGCCTATGGCTACACCTTC. Translated, it gives CASSLQTAYGYTF.

The rearrangement uses TRBV7-2 and TRBJ2-1, with TRBD2 as a possible D gene (6 bases). The V end lost 5 bases, the J end lost 8 bases, and 25 bases lay between the germline ends. Per germline, CDR1 SGHTA and CDR2 FQGNSA. The CDR3 consists of 17 residues. The CDR3 DNA reads as TGTGCCAGCAGCCCATATAGGACCAACCGGCGGGGCGATGAGCAGTTCTTC. Protein product: CASSPYRTNRRGDEQFF.

This chain connects TRBV29-1 to TRBJ2-5; the D is unclear. Germline CDR1 SQVTM, CDR2 ANQGSEA. The germline V and J ends were trimmed by 1 base and 5 bases, with 11 bases remaining between them. The CDR3 sequence is 13 residues long. The CDR3 is CSVEGPRRETQYF. DNA of the CDR3: TGCAGCGTTGAAGGTCCCAGGCGGGAGACCCAGTACTTC.

The CDR3 DNA reads as TGCGCCAGCAGCGCTATTGAGCAGGGGAACACTGAAGCTTTCTTT. Translated: CASSAIEQGNTEAFF. The rearrangement uses TRBV5-1 and TRBJ1-1; weak D call: TRBD1 (5 bases). Germline CDR1 and CDR2: SGHRS and YFSETQ. There are 15 residues in the CDR3. V gave up 4 bases and J gave up 1 base, with 14 bases separating them.

The chain uses TRBV5-1 and TRBJ2-7; D perhaps matches TRBD1 (5 bases). With 4 bases removed from V and 2 bases from J, the gap between germline ends came to 13 bases. The CDR3 loop spans 14 amino acids. Germline V gene data show CDR1 as SGHRS and CDR2 as YFSETQ. As DNA, the CDR3 is TGCGCCAGCAGCGATACCAAGGGGACCTACGAGCAGTACTTC. Amino acid sequence: CASSDTKGTYEQYF. The full variable domain, with the rest looked up from reference TRBV5-1 and TRBJ2-7, is KAGVTQTPRYLIKTRGQQVTLSCSPISGHRSVSWYQQTPGQGLQFLFEYFSETQRNKGNFPGRFSGRQFSNSRSEMNVSTLELGDSALYLCASSDTKGTYEQYFGPGTRLTVT.

V and J are TRBV10-3 and TRBJ2-1, with 11 bases aligning to TRBD2. Trimming cost V 3 bases and J 3 bases; bases outside gene matches: 1. Germline V gene lookup returns CDR1 ENHRY and CDR2 SYGVKD. This CDR3 is 15 amino acids long. The CDR3 spells CAISEGTSGYNEQFF. The CDR3 DNA follows: TGTGCCATCAGTGAAGGGACTAGCGGCTACAATGAGCAGTTCTTC.

The chain carries TRBV10-3 and TRBJ1-1; D unresolved. The CDR3 is 14 residues long. Germline-derived CDR1 and CDR2 are ENHRY and SYGVKD. Trimming removed 7 bases at V and 2 bases at J, with 14 bases between. In DNA, the CDR3 is TGTGCCATCAAGCGGTCGGCGGCAAACACTGAAGCTTTCTTT. It is translated as CAIKRSAANTEAFF.

To note about this clone: The same CDR3 can be traced to other DNA sequences in this sample. The V gene is TRBV6-5, the J gene TRBJ2-7; 8 positions match TRBD2. The V segment lost 2 bases and the J segment 3 bases; nucleotides outside the gene matches: 3. This CDR3 contains 14 residues. In germline, CDR1 is MNHEY, CDR2 SVGAGI. The CDR3, as DNA: TGTGCCAGCAGTTACAGAGCGGGAGTCTACGAGCAGTACTTC. Translating it yields CASSYRAGVYEQYF.

This clone was found once. The chain has TRBV5-5 and TRBJ1-3, with a possible D match to TRBD1 (6 bases). The V end was cut by 2 bases, the J end by 4 bases, with 13 bases between. CDR3 length: 15 amino acids. Germline values: CDR1 SGHKS, CDR2 YYEKEE (reference sequence). The chain's CDR3 is CASSLQWTAGNTIYF. CDR3 DNA sequence: TGTGCCAGCAGCTTACAATGGACAGCCGGAAACACCATATATTTT.